The TCR beta chain described here comes from a study of Graves' ophthalmopathy and Graves' hyperthyroidism. Study-level findings and limits: The model achieved around 67% sensitivity and 72% to 85% specificity for ophthalmopathy progression. Ophthalmopathy and stable hyperthyroidism were discriminated by a 13-signature model, with about 90% sensitivity and approximately 77% specificity.

RNA served as the template for amplifying TCR beta CDR3 regions. RT-PCR in the first round used HTBI primers; a second-round multiplex PCR followed. TCRdb re-analysed the multiplex PCR reads in MiXCR, keeping a single row per CDR3 protein. This table has approximately 640,000 distinct CDR3 sequences, just over 40% appearing once. Germline V gene data show CDR1 as SGHKS and CDR2 as YYEKEE (reference sequence). Trimming shortened V by 6 bases and J by 2 bases, and 12 bases separated the two germline ends. The CDR3 runs to 15 residues. This clonotype turned up a few times. As yet, its antigen is unknown. The origin of this receptor is an adult man with Graves' ophthalmopathy. V usage is TRBV5-5 and J usage is TRBJ1-6; D remains unclear. Sample: peripheral blood. CDR3 DNA sequence: TGTGCCAGCAAGAAGACAACCCCCTATAATTCACCCCTCCACTTT. Translating it yields CASKKTTPYNSPLHF.